The subject of this entry is one T cell receptor beta chain. Its antigen is still unknown. The data belong to a study of persistence of HIV-infected CD4 T cells. Overlapping HIV-1 Gag 15-mer peptides at around 0.91 ug per peptide per mL were used. CD40L-negative CD69-negative CD45RO-high memory CD4+ T cells were sorted as populations depleted of antigen-responding cells. The V gene lost 1 base and the J gene lost 0 bases, with 10 bases spanning the gap. CDR1 is SGHRS, CDR2 YFSETQ, per germline. The CDR3 is 15 amino acids. Sequencing used immunoSEQ version 4 in survey mode. Method: immunoSEQ multiplex PCR; TCRdb's copy keeps in-frame clones and lacks some. The sample records about 60,000 clones, about four fifths being singletons.

The source of this sequence is an adult man with HIV who was CMV-seropositive. Sequencing was performed on CD4+ T cells sorted from PBMCs after approximately 19-hour stimulation, taken from a patient who received antiretroviral therapy. This chain uses TRBV5-1 with TRBJ1-1; no reliable D call. This CDR3 reads CASSLSGSMNTEAFF. As DNA, the CDR3 is TGCGCCAGCAGCTTGAGTGGCAGCATGAACACTGAAGCTTTCTTT.